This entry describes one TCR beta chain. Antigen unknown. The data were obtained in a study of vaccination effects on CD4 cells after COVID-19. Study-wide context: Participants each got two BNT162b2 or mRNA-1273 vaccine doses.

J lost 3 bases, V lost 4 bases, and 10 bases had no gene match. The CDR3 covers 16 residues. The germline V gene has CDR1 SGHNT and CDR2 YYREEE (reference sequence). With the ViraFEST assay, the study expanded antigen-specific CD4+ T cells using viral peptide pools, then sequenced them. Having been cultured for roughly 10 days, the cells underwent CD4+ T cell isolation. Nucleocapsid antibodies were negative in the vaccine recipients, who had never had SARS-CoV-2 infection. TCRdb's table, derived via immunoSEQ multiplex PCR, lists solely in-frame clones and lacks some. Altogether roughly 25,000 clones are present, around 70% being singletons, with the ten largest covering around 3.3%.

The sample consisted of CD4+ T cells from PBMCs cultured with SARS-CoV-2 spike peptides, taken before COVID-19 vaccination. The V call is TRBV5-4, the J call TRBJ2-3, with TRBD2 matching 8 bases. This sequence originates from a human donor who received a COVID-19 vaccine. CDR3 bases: TGTGCCAGCAGCACCAAACCGGGACTAGGTACAGATACGCAGTATTTT. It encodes CASSTKPGLGTDTQYF.